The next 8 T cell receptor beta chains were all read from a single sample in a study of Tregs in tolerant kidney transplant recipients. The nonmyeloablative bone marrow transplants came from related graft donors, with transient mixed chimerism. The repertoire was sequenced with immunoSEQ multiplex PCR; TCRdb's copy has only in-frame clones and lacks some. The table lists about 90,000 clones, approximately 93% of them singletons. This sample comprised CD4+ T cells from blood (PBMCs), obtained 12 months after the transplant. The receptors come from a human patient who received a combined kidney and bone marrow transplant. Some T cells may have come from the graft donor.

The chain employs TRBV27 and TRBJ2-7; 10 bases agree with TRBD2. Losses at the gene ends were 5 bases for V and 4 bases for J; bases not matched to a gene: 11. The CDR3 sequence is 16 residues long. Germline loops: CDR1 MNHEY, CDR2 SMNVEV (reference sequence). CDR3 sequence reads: CASSLGVAGGIYEQYF. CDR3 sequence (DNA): TGTGCCAGCAGTCTCGGAGTAGCGGGAGGAATATACGAGCAGTACTTC.

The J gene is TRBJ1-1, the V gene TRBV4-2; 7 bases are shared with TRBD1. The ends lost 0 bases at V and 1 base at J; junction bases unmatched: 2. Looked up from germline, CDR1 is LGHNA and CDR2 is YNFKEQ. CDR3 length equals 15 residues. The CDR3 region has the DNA TGTGCCAGCAGCCAAGAGGGACAGTCGAACACTGAAGCTTTCTTT. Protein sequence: CASSQEGQSNTEAFF.

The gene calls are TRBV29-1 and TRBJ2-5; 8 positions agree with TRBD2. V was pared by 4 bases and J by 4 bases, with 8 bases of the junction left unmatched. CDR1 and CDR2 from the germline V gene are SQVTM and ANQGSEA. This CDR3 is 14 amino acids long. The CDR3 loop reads CSVAATSGRETQYF. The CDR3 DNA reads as TGCAGCGTTGCGGCAACTAGCGGACGAGAGACCCAGTACTTC.

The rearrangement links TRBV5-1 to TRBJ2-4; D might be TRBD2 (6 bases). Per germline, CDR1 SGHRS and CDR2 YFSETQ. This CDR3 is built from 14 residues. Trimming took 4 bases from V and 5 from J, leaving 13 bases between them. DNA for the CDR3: TGCGCCAGCAGCCCCCGGGGGAACGAAAACATTCAGTACTTC. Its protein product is CASSPRGNENIQYF.

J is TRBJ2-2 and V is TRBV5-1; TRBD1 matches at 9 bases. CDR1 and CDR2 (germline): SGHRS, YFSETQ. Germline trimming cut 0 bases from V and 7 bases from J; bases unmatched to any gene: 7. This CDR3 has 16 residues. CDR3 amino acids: CASSLARQGESGELFF. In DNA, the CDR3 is TGCGCCAGCAGCTTGGCCCGACAGGGGGAGAGCGGGGAGCTGTTTTTT.

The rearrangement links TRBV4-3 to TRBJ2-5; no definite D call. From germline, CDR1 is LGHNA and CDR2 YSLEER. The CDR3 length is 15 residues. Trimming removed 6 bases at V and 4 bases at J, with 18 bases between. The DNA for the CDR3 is TGCGCCAGCAGTCCTTTTTTCGCGCCCCGAGAGACCCAGTACTTC. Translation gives CASSPFFAPRETQYF.

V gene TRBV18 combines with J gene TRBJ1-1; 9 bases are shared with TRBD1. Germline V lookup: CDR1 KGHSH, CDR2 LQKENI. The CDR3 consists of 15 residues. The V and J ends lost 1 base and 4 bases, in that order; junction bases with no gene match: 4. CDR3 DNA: TGTGCCAGCTCACCACAAGCGACAGGGGGCACTGAAGCTTTCTTT. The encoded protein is CASSPQATGGTEAFF.

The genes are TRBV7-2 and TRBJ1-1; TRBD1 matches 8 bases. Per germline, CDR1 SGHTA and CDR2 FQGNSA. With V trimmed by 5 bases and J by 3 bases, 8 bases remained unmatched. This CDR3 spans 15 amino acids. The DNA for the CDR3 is TGTGCCAGCAGCCTGACAGGGGTAGGGTACACTGAAGCTTTCTTT. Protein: CASSLTGVGYTEAFF. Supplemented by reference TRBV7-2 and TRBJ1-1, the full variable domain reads GAGVSQSPSNKVTEKGKDVELRCDPISGHTALYWYRQSLGQGLEFLIYFQGNSAPDKSGLPSDRFSAERTGGSVSTLTIQRTQQEDSAVYLCASSLTGVGYTEAFFGQGTRLTVV.